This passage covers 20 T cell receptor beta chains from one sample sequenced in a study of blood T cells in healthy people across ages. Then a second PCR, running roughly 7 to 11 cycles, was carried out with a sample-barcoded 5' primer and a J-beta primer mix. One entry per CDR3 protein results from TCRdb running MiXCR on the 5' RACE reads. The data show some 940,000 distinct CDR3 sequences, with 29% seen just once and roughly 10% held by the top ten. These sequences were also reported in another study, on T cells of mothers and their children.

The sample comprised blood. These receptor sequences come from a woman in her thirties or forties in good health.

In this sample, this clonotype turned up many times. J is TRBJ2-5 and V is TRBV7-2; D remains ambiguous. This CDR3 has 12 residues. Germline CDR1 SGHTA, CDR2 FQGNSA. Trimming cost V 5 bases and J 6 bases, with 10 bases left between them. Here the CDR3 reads CASSHLQQTQYF. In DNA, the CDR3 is TGTGCCAGCAGCCACCTCCAGCAGACCCAGTACTTC.

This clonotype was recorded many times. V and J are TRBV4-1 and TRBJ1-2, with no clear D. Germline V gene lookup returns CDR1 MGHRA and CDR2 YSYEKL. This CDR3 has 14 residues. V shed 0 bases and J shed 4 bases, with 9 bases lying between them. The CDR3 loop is CASSQDGTVYGYTF. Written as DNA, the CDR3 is TGCGCCAGCAGCCAAGATGGAACAGTCTATGGCTACACCTTC.

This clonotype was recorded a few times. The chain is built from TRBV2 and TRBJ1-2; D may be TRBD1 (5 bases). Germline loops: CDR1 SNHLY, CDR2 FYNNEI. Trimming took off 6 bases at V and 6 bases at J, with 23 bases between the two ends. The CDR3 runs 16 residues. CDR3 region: CASSPYGGSMFDGYTF. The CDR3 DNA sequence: TGTGCCAGCAGCCCCTACGGGGGGAGTATGTTCGATGGCTACACCTTC.

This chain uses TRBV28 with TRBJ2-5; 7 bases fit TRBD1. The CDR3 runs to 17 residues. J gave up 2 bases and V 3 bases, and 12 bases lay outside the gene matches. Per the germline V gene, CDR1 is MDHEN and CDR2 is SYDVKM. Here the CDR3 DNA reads TGTGCCAGCAGTTTCTATTCCGCGACAGGGTCTCAAGAGACCCAGTACTTC. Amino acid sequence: CASSFYSATGSQETQYF.

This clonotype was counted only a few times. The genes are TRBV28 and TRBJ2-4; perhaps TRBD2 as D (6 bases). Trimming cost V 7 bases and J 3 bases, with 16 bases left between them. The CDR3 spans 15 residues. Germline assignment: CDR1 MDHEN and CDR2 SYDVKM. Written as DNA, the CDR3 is TGTGCCAGCACCAGACTAGGGGATGGCAAAAACATTCAGTACTTC. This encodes CASTRLGDGKNIQYF.

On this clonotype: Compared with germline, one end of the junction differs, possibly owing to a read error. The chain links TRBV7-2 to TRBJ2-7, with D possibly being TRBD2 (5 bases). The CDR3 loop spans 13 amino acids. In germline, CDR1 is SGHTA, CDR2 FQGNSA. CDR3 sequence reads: CASSSGPAGGQYF. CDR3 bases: TGCGCCAGCAGCTCCGGACCCGCGGGCGGGCAGTACTTC.

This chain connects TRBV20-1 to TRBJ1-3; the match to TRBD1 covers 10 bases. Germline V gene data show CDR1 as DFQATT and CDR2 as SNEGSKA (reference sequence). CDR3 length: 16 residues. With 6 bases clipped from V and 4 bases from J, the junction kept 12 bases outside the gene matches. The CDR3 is CSAMSRDRGRGNTIYF. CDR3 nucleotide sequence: TGCAGTGCAATGTCCCGGGACAGGGGCAGGGGAAACACCATATATTTT.

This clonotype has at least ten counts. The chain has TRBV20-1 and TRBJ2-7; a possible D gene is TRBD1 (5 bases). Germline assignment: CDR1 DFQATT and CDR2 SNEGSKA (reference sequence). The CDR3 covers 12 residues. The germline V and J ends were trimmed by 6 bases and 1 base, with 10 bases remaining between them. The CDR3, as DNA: TGCAGTGCAATACAGGTGTCCTACGAGCAGTACTTC. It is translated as CSAIQVSYEQYF.

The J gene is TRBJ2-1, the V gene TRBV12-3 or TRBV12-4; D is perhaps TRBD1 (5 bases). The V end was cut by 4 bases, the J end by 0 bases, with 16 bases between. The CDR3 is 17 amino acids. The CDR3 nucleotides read TGTGCCAGCAGTTGGGGCGGCGGTTTCGGCTCCTACAATGAGCAGTTCTTC. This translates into CASSWGGGFGSYNEQFF.

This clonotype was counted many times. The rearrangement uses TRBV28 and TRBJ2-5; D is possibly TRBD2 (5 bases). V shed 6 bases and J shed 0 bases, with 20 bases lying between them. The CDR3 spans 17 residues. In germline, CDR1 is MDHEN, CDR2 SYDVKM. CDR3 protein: CASSAGGQAAYQETQYF. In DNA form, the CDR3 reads TGTGCCAGCAGCGCCGGAGGTCAGGCAGCGTACCAAGAGACCCAGTACTTC.

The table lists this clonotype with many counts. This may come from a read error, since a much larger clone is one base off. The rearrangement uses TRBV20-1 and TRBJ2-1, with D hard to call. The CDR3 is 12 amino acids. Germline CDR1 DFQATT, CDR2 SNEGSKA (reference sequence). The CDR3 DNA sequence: TGCAGGGCTGAACCTTCGCCCTCGAACCAGTTCTTC. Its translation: CRAEPSPSNQFF.

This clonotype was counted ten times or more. CDR3 sequence: CASSDSGGAIETQYF. The CDR3 DNA is TGTGCCAGCAGCGATAGCGGGGGGGCTATAGAGACCCAGTACTTC. The rearrangement uses TRBV9 and TRBJ2-5; 11 bases agree with TRBD2. This CDR3 comprises 15 residues. Germline CDR1 SGDLS, CDR2 YYNGEE. The junction had 5 bases not matched to a gene; V was cut back by 3 bases and J by 4 bases.

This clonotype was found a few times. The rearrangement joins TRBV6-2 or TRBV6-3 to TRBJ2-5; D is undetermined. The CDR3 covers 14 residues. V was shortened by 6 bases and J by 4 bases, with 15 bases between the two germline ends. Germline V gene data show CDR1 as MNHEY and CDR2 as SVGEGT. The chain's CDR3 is CASRGWFGRETQYF. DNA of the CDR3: TGTGCCAGCAGGGGTTGGTTCGGCCGAGAGACCCAGTACTTC.

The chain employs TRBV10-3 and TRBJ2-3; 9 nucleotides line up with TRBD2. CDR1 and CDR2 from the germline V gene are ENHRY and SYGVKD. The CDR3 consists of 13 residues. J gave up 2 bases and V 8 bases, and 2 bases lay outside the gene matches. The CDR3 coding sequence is TGTGCCATCCTAGCGGGGAACACAGATACGCAGTATTTT. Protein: CAILAGNTDTQYF.

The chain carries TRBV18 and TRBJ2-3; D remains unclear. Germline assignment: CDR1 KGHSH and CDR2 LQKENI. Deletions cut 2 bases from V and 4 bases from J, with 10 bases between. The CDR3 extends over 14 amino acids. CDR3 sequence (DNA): TGTGCCAGCTCACCAGGGTCACCGGCAGATACGCAGTATTTT. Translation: CASSPGSPADTQYF.

CDR3 coding DNA: TGTGCCGGCCGGACTAGCGGGGAAGAGACCCAGTACTTC. Translated: CAGRTSGEETQYF. The chain combines TRBV11-3 with TRBJ2-5, with 12 bases aligning to TRBD2. The CDR3 consists of 13 residues. J lost 3 bases, V lost 11 bases, and 4 bases had no gene match. Germline CDR1 reads SGHNT; CDR2 reads YENEEA. The complete variable domain, with remaining parts taken from reference TRBV11-3 and TRBJ2-5, reads EAGVVQSPRYKIIEKKQPVAFWCNPISGHNTLYWYLQNLGQGPELLIRYENEEAVDDSQLPKDRFSAERLKGVDSTLKIQPAELGDSAVYLCAGRTSGEETQYFGPGTRLLVL.

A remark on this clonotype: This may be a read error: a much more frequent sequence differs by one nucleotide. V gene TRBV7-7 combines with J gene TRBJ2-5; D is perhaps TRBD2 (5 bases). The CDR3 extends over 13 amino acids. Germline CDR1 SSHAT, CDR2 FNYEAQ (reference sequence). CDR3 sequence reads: CASSLSQDYVQYF. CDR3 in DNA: TGTGCTAGCAGCTTATCACAAGACTACGTGCAGTACTTC.

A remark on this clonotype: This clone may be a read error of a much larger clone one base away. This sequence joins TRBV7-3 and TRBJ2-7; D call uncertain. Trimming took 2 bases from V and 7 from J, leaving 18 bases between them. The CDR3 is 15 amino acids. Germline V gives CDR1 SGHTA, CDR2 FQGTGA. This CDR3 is CASSLGVYSYNEQYF. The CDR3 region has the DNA TGTGCCAGCAGCTTAGGGGTCTACTCCTACAATGAGCAGTACTTC.

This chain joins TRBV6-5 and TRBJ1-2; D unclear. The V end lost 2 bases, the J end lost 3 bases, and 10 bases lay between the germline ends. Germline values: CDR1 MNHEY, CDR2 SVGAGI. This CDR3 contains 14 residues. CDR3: CASSYGGDYYGYTF. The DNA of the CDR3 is TGTGCCAGCAGTTACGGCGGAGACTACTATGGCTACACCTTC.

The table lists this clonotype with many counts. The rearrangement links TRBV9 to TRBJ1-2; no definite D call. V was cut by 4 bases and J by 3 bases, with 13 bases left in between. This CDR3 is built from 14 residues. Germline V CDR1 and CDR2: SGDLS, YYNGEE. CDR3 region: CASSPLGVDYGYTF. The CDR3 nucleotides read TGTGCCAGCAGCCCCCTGGGTGTAGACTATGGCTACACCTTC.